This T cell receptor beta chain originates from a study of blood T cell repertoires in COVID-19. The protocol was immunoSEQ multiplex PCR, while the TCRdb copy is restricted to in-frame clones and leaves out a portion. The sample shows more than 90,000 clones, about 81% of them seen only once. The CDR3 runs 15 residues. V was clipped by 2 bases and J by 1 base; unmatched bases: 4. The V gene's germline CDR1 is SGHRS and CDR2 YFSETQ. The receptor was derived from a man aged 60-69 years with acute or convalescent COVID-19. Source material: peripheral blood. The rearrangement links TRBV5-1 to TRBJ2-3, with 7 bases that match TRBD1. CDR3 sequence (DNA): TGCGCCAGCAGCTTCCAGGGGGTGGGCACAGATACGCAGTATTTT. This translates into CASSFQGVGTDTQYF.